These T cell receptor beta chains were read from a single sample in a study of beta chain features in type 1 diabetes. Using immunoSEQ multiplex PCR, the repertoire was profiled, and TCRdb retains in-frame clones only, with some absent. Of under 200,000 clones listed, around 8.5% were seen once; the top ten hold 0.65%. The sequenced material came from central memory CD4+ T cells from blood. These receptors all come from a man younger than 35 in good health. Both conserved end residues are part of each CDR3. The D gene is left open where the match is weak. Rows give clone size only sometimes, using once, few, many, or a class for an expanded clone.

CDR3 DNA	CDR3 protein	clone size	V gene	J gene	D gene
TGTGCCAGCTCGAATGGCACAGGGCGCTCCTACGAGCAGTACTTC	CASSNGTGRSYEQYF	.	TRBV18	TRBJ2-7	.
TGTGCCAGCAGCTTAGTGAGGTGGCCAGGGGGAAACGTCCTGACTTTC	CASSLVRWPGGNVLTF	.	TRBV11-2	TRBJ2-6	TRBD1
TGTGCCAGCTCACCCGCGGGTGGCCAAGAGACCCAGTACTTC	CASSPAGGQETQYF	.	TRBV18	TRBJ2-5	.
TGTGCCAGCAGCTTGGCAGGGGCCAACACCGGGGAGCTGTTTTTT	CASSLAGANTGELFF	many	TRBV7-2	TRBJ2-2	.
TGTGCCAGCAGCTTAGGGGGGGGCATCTCCTACAATGAGCAGTTCTTC	CASSLGGGISYNEQFF	many	TRBV7-9	TRBJ2-1	.
TGTGCCACCCAACGGGGGGGCGGGGAGCTGTTTTTT	CATQRGGGELFF	.	TRBV15	TRBJ2-2	TRBD2
TGTGCCAGCAGCTTAGTACAGGGGACCTACAATGAGCAGTTCTTC	CASSLVQGTYNEQFF	.	TRBV7-2	TRBJ2-1	TRBD1
TGCGCCAGCAGCTTTGGAGGTGCGGGGCAAGAGACCCAGTACTTC	CASSFGGAGQETQYF	few	TRBV5-1	TRBJ2-5	.
TGTGCCAGCAGCCCAGGGTTCTCTGGAAACACCATATATTTT	CASSPGFSGNTIYF	.	TRBV9	TRBJ1-3	.
TGTGCCACCAGCAGAGATAACTACAACCACTATGGCTACACCTTC	CATSRDNYNHYGYTF	few	TRBV15	TRBJ1-2	.
TGTGCCAGCAGCTTAGACAGGGCGACAACTAATGAAAAACTGTTTTTT	CASSLDRATTNEKLFF	many	TRBV5-4	TRBJ1-4	TRBD1
TGCAGCGCCATCTTACTCGATAGCCCAGATACGCAGTATTTT	CSAILLDSPDTQYF	.	TRBV29-1	TRBJ2-3	.
TGTGCCATCAGGACCGACACCGAAAATTCACCCCTCCACTTT	CAIRTDTENSPLHF	.	TRBV10-3	TRBJ1-6	.
TGTGCCAGCAGCTTAGATCCCAGCGCGCGCTACGAGCAGTACTTC	CASSLDPSARYEQYF	.	TRBV7-8	TRBJ2-7	.
TGTGCCTGGAGTGAGGGAGAAACTGAAGCTTTCTTT	CAWSEGETEAFF	many	TRBV30	TRBJ1-1	.
TGTGCCAGTAGTCCAAGGCGCGACAGGGCGCGGGCCACTGAAGCTTTCTTT	CASSPRRDRARATEAFF	.	TRBV19	TRBJ1-1	TRBD1
TGTGCCAGCAGCTTGAGTATTGGTTCAGATACGCAGTATTTT	CASSLSIGSDTQYF	.	TRBV11-3	TRBJ2-3	.
TGCGCCAGCAGCCAGACAGGGGTTGGCGAGACCCAGTACTTC	CASSQTGVGETQYF	few	TRBV5-1	TRBJ2-5	TRBD1
TGTGCCAGCAGCCCCGGGGACAGCTCCTATAATTCACCCCTCCACTTT	CASSPGDSSYNSPLHF	few	TRBV5-6	TRBJ1-6	TRBD1
TGTGCCAGCAGCTTCAACACAGGGAAAGAGACCCAGTACTTC	CASSFNTGKETQYF	.	TRBV6-5	TRBJ2-5	.
TGTGCCAGCAAACTAGCGGGGGCCTACACCGGGGAGCTGTTTTTT	CASKLAGAYTGELFF	.	TRBV6-5	TRBJ2-2	TRBD2
TGTGCCTCACGACAGGGGGCAACTAATGAAAAACTGTTTTTT	CASRQGATNEKLFF	.	TRBV6-1	TRBJ1-4	TRBD1
TGTGCCAGCAGCTACGGACCTCCCCGGGGTGATGGCTACACCTTC	CASSYGPPRGDGYTF	few	TRBV7-2	TRBJ1-2	.
TGTGCCTGGACCGCGGGTCCTCCTGGCTACACCTTC	CAWTAGPPGYTF	many	TRBV30	TRBJ1-2	.
TGCAGTGCTAGAGATCCCGAGGAGCAGTTCTTC	CSARDPEEQFF	.	TRBV20-1	TRBJ2-1	.
TGTGCCAGCAGTGCAGGAGGATATGGCTACACCTTC	CASSAGGYGYTF	.	TRBV28	TRBJ1-2	.